This is a list of T cell receptor beta chains from one sample in a study of blood T cell repertoires in COVID-19. Repertoires were generated with immunoSEQ multiplex PCR, while TCRdb's copy carries only in-frame clones and drops some. The sample records some 310,000 clones, under 90% being singletons. Sequencing was done on a sample of PBMCs or T cells enriched from blood (not recorded which). These receptors were taken from a woman younger than 45 who had recovered from COVID-19. Both conserved end residues are part of each CDR3. The order of the fields is V gene, J gene, D gene, CDR3 protein. A D gene is named only where the DNA matches it firmly.

v_call: TRBV27; j_call: TRBJ2-7; d_call: NA; cdr3_aa: CASSPRNSQLHF
v_call: TRBV5-1; j_call: TRBJ1-2; d_call: NA; cdr3_aa: CASSPDGEGYTF
v_call: TRBV18; j_call: TRBJ1-3; d_call: NA; cdr3_aa: CASTGTRGNTIYF
v_call: TRBV5-1; j_call: TRBJ1-2; d_call: NA; cdr3_aa: CASSYSGTPANYGYTF
v_call: TRBV5-1; j_call: TRBJ1-4; d_call: NA; cdr3_aa: CASSEQENEKLFF
v_call: TRBV6-2/TRBV6-3; j_call: TRBJ2-7; d_call: TRBD2; cdr3_aa: CASSSPVAGPDYEQYF
v_call: TRBV9; j_call: TRBJ2-2; d_call: NA; cdr3_aa: CASEKNTGELFF
v_call: TRBV4-1; j_call: TRBJ2-7; d_call: NA; cdr3_aa: CASSQGVLGRRVNYEQYF
v_call: TRBV10-3; j_call: TRBJ2-3; d_call: TRBD1; cdr3_aa: CAISDQGETGRDTQYF
v_call: TRBV6-5; j_call: TRBJ1-6; d_call: NA; cdr3_aa: CASSYSLGVLNSPLHF
v_call: TRBV28; j_call: TRBJ2-3; d_call: TRBD2; cdr3_aa: CASSLKNLADITDTQYF
v_call: TRBV6-5; j_call: TRBJ1-6; d_call: TRBD1; cdr3_aa: CASSRGQGDGSPLHF
v_call: TRBV29-1; j_call: TRBJ2-3; d_call: NA; cdr3_aa: CSVAEADTQYF
v_call: TRBV28; j_call: TRBJ2-1; d_call: TRBD2; cdr3_aa: CASSLRGLAGYNEQFF
v_call: TRBV19; j_call: TRBJ1-2; d_call: TRBD1; cdr3_aa: CASMPGGAVVYGYTF
v_call: TRBV10-1; j_call: TRBJ2-5; d_call: NA; cdr3_aa: CASRASGFQETQYF
v_call: TRBV28; j_call: TRBJ2-1; d_call: NA; cdr3_aa: CASIGGREQFF
v_call: TRBV27; j_call: TRBJ2-7; d_call: TRBD1; cdr3_aa: CASSQNDRGPDEQYF
v_call: TRBV29-1; j_call: TRBJ2-1; d_call: NA; cdr3_aa: CSVEEEWDEQFF
v_call: TRBV3-1/TRBV3-2; j_call: TRBJ2-2; d_call: NA; cdr3_aa: CASSQVAIAGELFF
v_call: TRBV6-5; j_call: TRBJ1-3; d_call: NA; cdr3_aa: CASRTQGNTIYF
v_call: TRBV6-5; j_call: TRBJ2-4; d_call: NA; cdr3_aa: CASRKGIQNIQYF
v_call: TRBV2; j_call: TRBJ1-2; d_call: TRBD1; cdr3_aa: CASSEDRVRGYTF
v_call: TRBV4-2; j_call: TRBJ2-1; d_call: TRBD2; cdr3_aa: CASSPSGMSYNEQFF
v_call: TRBV7-2; j_call: TRBJ1-1; d_call: NA; cdr3_aa: CASRYEPKRRGTEAFF
v_call: TRBV12-3/TRBV12-4; j_call: TRBJ2-2; d_call: NA; cdr3_aa: CASSFEYSGELFF
v_call: TRBV12-2; j_call: TRBJ2-1; d_call: NA; cdr3_aa: CARARLAGNEQFF
v_call: TRBV5-4; j_call: TRBJ2-7; d_call: TRBD1; cdr3_aa: CASSPVTGDYEQYF
v_call: TRBV20-1; j_call: TRBJ2-7; d_call: NA; cdr3_aa: CSTGTTYEQYF
v_call: TRBV18; j_call: TRBJ1-5; d_call: NA; cdr3_aa: CASSPDSYSNQPQHF
v_call: TRBV4-2; j_call: TRBJ1-5; d_call: NA; cdr3_aa: CASSRIADKDSQPQHF
v_call: TRBV20-1; j_call: TRBJ1-2; d_call: NA; cdr3_aa: CSARRGTGYTF
v_call: TRBV20-1; j_call: TRBJ2-1; d_call: NA; cdr3_aa: CSANRNEQFF
v_call: TRBV28; j_call: TRBJ1-1; d_call: NA; cdr3_aa: CASSFSHSKNTEAFF
v_call: TRBV4-3; j_call: TRBJ1-1; d_call: TRBD1; cdr3_aa: CASSQQTGAEAFF
v_call: TRBV19; j_call: TRBJ2-7; d_call: NA; cdr3_aa: CASSTRAGTYEQYF
v_call: TRBV14; j_call: TRBJ2-5; d_call: TRBD2; cdr3_aa: CASSQGTSGIETQYF
v_call: TRBV5-1; j_call: TRBJ1-1; d_call: TRBD1; cdr3_aa: CASARGDRYTEAFF
v_call: TRBV28; j_call: TRBJ2-5; d_call: TRBD2; cdr3_aa: CASSTLSGHQETQYF
v_call: TRBV3-1/TRBV3-2; j_call: TRBJ1-6; d_call: TRBD1; cdr3_aa: CASSQEHSFRDRSLHF
v_call: TRBV6-2/TRBV6-3; j_call: TRBJ2-7; d_call: TRBD2; cdr3_aa: CASSYANSGTIEQYF